The 21 T cell receptor beta chains presented below share a single source sample, sequenced in a study of T cell changes during pregnancy in multiple sclerosis. The repertoire was sequenced with immunoSEQ multiplex PCR; TCRdb's copy has only in-frame clones and lacks some. The table has about 22,000 clones, 80% to 95% seen once. Material: CD8+ T cells from peripheral blood mononuclear cells, obtained in the third trimester of pregnancy. Receptors were obtained from a female donor with multiple sclerosis, enrolled in a pregnancy study.

The chain is built from TRBV6-5 and TRBJ1-2; 8 bases fit TRBD1. The V and J ends lost 5 bases and 7 bases, in that order; junction bases with no gene match: 9. The CDR3 is made up of 14 amino acids. Looked up from germline, CDR1 is MNHEY and CDR2 is SVGAGI. Here the CDR3 reads CASSAGTGEVGYTF. The CDR3 coding sequence is TGTGCCAGCAGTGCCGGGACAGGTGAGGTTGGCTACACCTTC.

The chain carries TRBV6-1 and TRBJ2-1, with 9 bases aligning to TRBD2. CDR1 and CDR2 (germline): MNHNS, SASEGT. Trimming removed 4 bases from V and 8 bases from J; junction bases left unmatched: 12. This CDR3 has 16 residues. The CDR3 sequence: CASSATSGLRLDEQFF. The CDR3 DNA reads TGTGCCAGCAGTGCGACTAGCGGCCTACGGCTGGATGAGCAGTTCTTC.

This chain uses TRBV4-1 with TRBJ2-7; 8 bases line up with TRBD1. V lost 2 bases and J lost 4; bases outside the gene matches: 4. The germline CDR1 and CDR2 sequences are MGHRA and YSYEKL. The CDR3 totals 14 residues. The CDR3 here is CASSQLQGGYEQYF. The CDR3 DNA sequence: TGCGCCAGCAGCCAATTACAGGGGGGTTACGAGCAGTACTTC.

This clone was counted only a few times. This chain joins TRBV6-4 and TRBJ2-2; 9 bases agree with TRBD2. The CDR3 extends over 15 amino acids. Germline V gene lookup returns CDR1 MRHNA and CDR2 SNTAGT. Losses at the gene ends were 6 bases for V and 3 bases for J; bases not matched to a gene: 5. The CDR3 DNA is TGTGCCAGCAGCCAACTAGCGGGTGACACCGGGGAGCTGTTTTTT. Translating gives CASSQLAGDTGELFF.

About this clone: Its ends do not fully match the called genes, so a read error is possible. The CDR3 sequence: CASSGGTDEATF. CDR3 nucleotide sequence: TGTGCCAGTAGTGGGGGGACCGACGAGGCGACCTTC. This chain joins TRBV19 and TRBJ2-7; the D gene is possibly TRBD2 (6 bases). Germline V CDR1 and CDR2: LNHDA, SQIVND (reference sequence). The length of the CDR3 is 12 residues.

Turning to this clone: An end of the junction differs from the germline gene, which may be a read error. The chain combines TRBV27 with TRBJ2-2; D is possibly TRBD2 (6 bases). CDR1 and CDR2 from the germline V gene are MNHEY and SMNVEV (reference sequence). The CDR3 extends over 12 amino acids. The CDR3: CASSSGIGGLFF. DNA for the CDR3: TGTGCCAGCAGTTCTGGGATCGGGGGGCTGTTTTTT.

The chain links TRBV9 to TRBJ2-7; D gene uncertain. Germline values: CDR1 SGDLS, CDR2 YYNGEE. There are 11 residues in the CDR3. V lost 3 bases to trimming and J lost 4 bases, with 5 bases between them. The CDR3 sequence: CASSAGYEQYF. CDR3 coding DNA: TGTGCCAGCAGCGCCGGGTACGAGCAGTACTTC.

The rearrangement links TRBV7-9 to TRBJ1-1; no reliable D call. CDR3 length: 14 amino acids. Trimming left V 4 bases short and J 1 base short, with 10 bases between. CDR1 and CDR2 (germline): SEHNR, FQNEAQ (reference sequence). The CDR3 loop reads CASSSIRENTEAFF. CDR3 DNA sequence: TGTGCCAGCAGCTCGATCCGGGAGAACACTGAAGCTTTCTTT.

The CDR3 sequence: CASSGLAGEGRGYNEQFF. CDR3 DNA: TGTGCCAGCAGCGGACTAGCGGGAGAGGGGAGGGGCTACAATGAGCAGTTCTTC. The V call is TRBV7-9, the J call TRBJ2-1; 13 nucleotides match TRBD2. CDR1 and CDR2 from the germline V gene are SEHNR and FQNEAQ (reference sequence). J lost 3 bases, V lost 5 bases, and 10 bases had no gene match. This CDR3 contains 18 residues.

The chain employs TRBV7-3 and TRBJ2-5; 12 bases align to TRBD2. The CDR3 sequence is 16 residues long. CDR1 and CDR2 (germline): SGHTA, FQGTGA. Losses at the gene ends were 4 bases for V and 5 bases for J; bases not matched to a gene: 8. The CDR3 DNA reads as TGTGCCAGCAGCTCCCAGACTAGCGGGGGCTTCGAGACCCAGTACTTC. Amino acids: CASSSQTSGGFETQYF. The full variable domain, with the rest looked up from reference TRBV7-3 and TRBJ2-5, is GAGVSQTPSNKVTEKGKYVELRCDPISGHTALYWYRQSLGQGPEFLIYFQGTGAADDSGLPNDRFFAVRPEGSVSTLKIQRTERGDSAVYLCASSSQTSGGFETQYFGPGTRLLVL.

This clone has just one count. The chain links TRBV25-1 to TRBJ1-2; TRBD1 is a possible D gene (6 bases). Germline CDR1 MGHDK, CDR2 SYGVNS. Between the trimmed V and J ends, which lost 2 bases and 3 bases, there was a span of 10 bases. The CDR3 contains 14 residues. The CDR3 protein is CASSESGGDYGYTF. CDR3 DNA: TGTGCCAGCAGTGAAAGTGGGGGCGACTATGGCTACACCTTC.

This clone was observed a single time. The CDR3 is CASSEDSPYEQYF. The CDR3 coding sequence is TGCGCCAGCAGCGAGGACAGCCCCTACGAGCAGTACTTC. This chain joins TRBV5-1 and TRBJ2-7, with D perhaps matching TRBD1 (6 bases). The germline V gene has CDR1 SGHRS and CDR2 YFSETQ. This CDR3 has 13 residues. Trimming stripped 4 bases from V and 2 bases from J, with 10 bases between.

This clone has a single count. The chain recombines TRBV5-8 with TRBJ2-7; 11 bases match TRBD1. J gave up 3 bases and V 3 bases, and 11 bases lay outside the gene matches. The CDR3 is made up of 17 amino acids. The germline gives CDR1 SGHTS, CDR2 YDEGEE. The DNA for the CDR3 is TGTGCCAGCAGCTCGGGAATCCAGGGGACAGGGGGCTACGAGCAGTACTTC. Amino acids: CASSSGIQGTGGYEQYF.

The chain is built from TRBV7-6 and TRBJ2-1; 10 bases line up with TRBD1. Germline V lookup: CDR1 SGHVS, CDR2 FNYEAQ. CDR3 size: 15 residues. V lost 5 bases to trimming and J lost 2 bases; unmatched junction nucleotides: 3. The CDR3 DNA follows: TGTGCCAGCAGCCGAGGGACAGGGGCCTACAATGAGCAGTTCTTC. This sequence encodes CASSRGTGAYNEQFF.

V gene TRBV13 combines with J gene TRBJ1-1; D call uncertain. The CDR3 consists of 14 residues. Germline V gene sequence: CDR1 PRHDT, CDR2 FYEKMQ (reference sequence). V lost 0 bases and J lost 7, with 12 bases in between. The CDR3 region is CASSLGLEVGEAFF. As DNA, the CDR3 is TGTGCCAGCAGCTTAGGCCTAGAGGTCGGTGAAGCTTTCTTT.

The chain combines TRBV27 with TRBJ2-3, with 9 bases fitting TRBD1. The CDR3 runs to 15 residues. Losses at the gene ends were 6 bases for V and 0 bases for J; bases not matched to a gene: 4. Per germline, CDR1 MNHEY and CDR2 SMNVEV (reference sequence). The CDR3 here is CASSLGTGSTDTQYF. CDR3 nucleotides: TGTGCCAGCAGCCTAGGGACAGGGAGCACAGATACGCAGTATTTT.

The rearrangement links TRBV7-9 to TRBJ1-2, with 9 bases identical to TRBD1. After removal of 2 bases from V and 5 bases from J, the junction contained 15 bases not matched to a gene. Germline V gene lookup returns CDR1 SEHNR and CDR2 FQNEAQ (reference sequence). CDR3 length: 18 residues. CDR3 sequence: CASSLLDRGYAVGYGYTF. The CDR3 bases are TGTGCCAGCAGCTTATTGGACAGGGGCTACGCGGTGGGGTATGGCTACACCTTC.

This rearrangement joins TRBV6-6 to TRBJ2-3; D is uncertain. CDR1 and CDR2 (germline): MNHNY, SVGAGI (reference sequence). This CDR3 contains 15 residues. Trimming took 0 bases from V and 4 from J, leaving 11 bases between them. CDR3 DNA sequence: TGTGCCAGCAGTTACTCAGGTAGCCCCGCAGATACGCAGTATTTT. Its protein product is CASSYSGSPADTQYF.

The chain is built from TRBV6-5 and TRBJ1-2; D gene unclear. Trimming took 7 bases from V and 3 from J, leaving 15 bases between them. The CDR3 has 14 amino acids. CDR1 is MNHEY, CDR2 SVGAGI, per germline. CDR3 coding DNA: TGTGCCAGCACTATGGGAGGGAACTACTATGGCTACACCTTC. This encodes CASTMGGNYYGYTF.

The chain couples TRBV4-3 to TRBJ2-7; D not resolved. Trimming removed 4 bases at V and 2 bases at J, with 12 bases between. CDR1 LGHNA and CDR2 YSLEER come from the germline V gene. The CDR3 consists of 14 residues. CDR3: CASSPFFRAYEQYF. The CDR3 nucleotides are TGCGCCAGCAGCCCGTTCTTCCGGGCCTACGAGCAGTACTTC.

The V call is TRBV15, the J call TRBJ1-5; perhaps TRBD1 as D (5 bases). This CDR3 spans 15 amino acids. Trimming took off 1 base at V and 6 bases at J, with 13 bases between the two ends. In germline, CDR1 is LNHNV, CDR2 YYDKDF (reference sequence). CDR3 region: CATSRAGGRSQPQHF. As DNA, the CDR3 is TGTGCCACCAGCAGAGCCGGGGGACGAAGTCAGCCCCAGCATTTT. Full variable domain (rest looked up from reference TRBV15 and TRBJ1-5): DAMVIQNPRYQVTQFGKPVTLSCSQTLNHNVMYWYQQKSSQAPKLLFHYYDKDFNNEADTPDNFQSRRPNTSFCFLDIRSPGLGDTAMYLCATSRAGGRSQPQHFGDGTRLSIL.